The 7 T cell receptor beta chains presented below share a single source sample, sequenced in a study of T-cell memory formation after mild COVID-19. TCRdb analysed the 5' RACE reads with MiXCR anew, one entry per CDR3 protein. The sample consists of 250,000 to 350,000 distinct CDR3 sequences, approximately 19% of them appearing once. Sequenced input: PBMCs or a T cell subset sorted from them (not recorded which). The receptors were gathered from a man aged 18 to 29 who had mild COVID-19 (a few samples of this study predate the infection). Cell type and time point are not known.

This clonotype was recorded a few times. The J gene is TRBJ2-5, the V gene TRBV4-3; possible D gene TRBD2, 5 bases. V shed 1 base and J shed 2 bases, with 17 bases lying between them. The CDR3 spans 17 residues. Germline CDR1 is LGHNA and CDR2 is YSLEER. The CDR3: CASSQGGSGVSQETQYF. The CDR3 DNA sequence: TGCGCCAGCAGCCAAGGTGGAAGCGGCGTCTCGCAAGAGACCCAGTACTTC.

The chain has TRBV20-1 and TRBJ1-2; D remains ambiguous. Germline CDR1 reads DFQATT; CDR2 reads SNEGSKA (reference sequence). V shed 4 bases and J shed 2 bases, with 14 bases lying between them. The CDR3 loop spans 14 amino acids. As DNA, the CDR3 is TGCAGTGCTACCCGGCGAGACCGAAACTATGGCTACACCTTC. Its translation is CSATRRDRNYGYTF.

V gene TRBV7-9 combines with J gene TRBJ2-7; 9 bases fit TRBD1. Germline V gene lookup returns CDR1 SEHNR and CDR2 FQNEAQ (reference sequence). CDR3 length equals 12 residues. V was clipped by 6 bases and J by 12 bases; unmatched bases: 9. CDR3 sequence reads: CASRTGTGNLYV. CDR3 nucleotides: TGTGCCAGCAGGACCGGGACAGGGAATTTGTACGTC.

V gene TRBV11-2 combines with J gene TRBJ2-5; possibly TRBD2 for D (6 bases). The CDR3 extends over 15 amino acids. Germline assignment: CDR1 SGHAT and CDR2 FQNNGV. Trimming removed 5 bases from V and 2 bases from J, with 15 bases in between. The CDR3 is CASSPVGGGQETQYF. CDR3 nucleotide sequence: TGTGCCAGCAGCCCCGTGGGGGGTGGGCAAGAGACCCAGTACTTC.

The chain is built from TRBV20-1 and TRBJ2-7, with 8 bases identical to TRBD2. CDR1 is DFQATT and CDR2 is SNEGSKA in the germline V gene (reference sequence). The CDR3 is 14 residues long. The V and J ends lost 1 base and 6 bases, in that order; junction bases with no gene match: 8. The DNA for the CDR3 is TGCAGTGCTAGAGGGCCCGGGAGGGGGATCGAGCAGTACGTC. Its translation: CSARGPGRGIEQYV.

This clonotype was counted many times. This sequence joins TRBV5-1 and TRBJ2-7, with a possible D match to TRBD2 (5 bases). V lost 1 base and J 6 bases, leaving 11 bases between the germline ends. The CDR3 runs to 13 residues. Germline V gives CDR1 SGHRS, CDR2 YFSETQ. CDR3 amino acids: CASSLTGSGEQYF. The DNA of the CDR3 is TGCGCCAGCAGCTTGACTGGAAGCGGCGAGCAGTACTTC.

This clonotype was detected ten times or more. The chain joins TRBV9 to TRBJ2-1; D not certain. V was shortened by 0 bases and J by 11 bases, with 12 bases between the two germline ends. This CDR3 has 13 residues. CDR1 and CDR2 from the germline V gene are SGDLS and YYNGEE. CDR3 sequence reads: CASSVELGTKQFF. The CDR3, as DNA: TGTGCCAGCAGCGTAGAGTTAGGCACGAAGCAGTTCTTC. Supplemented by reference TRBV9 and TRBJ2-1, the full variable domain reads DSGVTQTPKHLITATGQRVTLRCSPRSGDLSVYWYQQSLDQGLQFLIQYYNGEERAKGNILERFSAQQFPDLHSELNLSSLELGDSALYFCASSVELGTKQFFGPGTRLTVL.